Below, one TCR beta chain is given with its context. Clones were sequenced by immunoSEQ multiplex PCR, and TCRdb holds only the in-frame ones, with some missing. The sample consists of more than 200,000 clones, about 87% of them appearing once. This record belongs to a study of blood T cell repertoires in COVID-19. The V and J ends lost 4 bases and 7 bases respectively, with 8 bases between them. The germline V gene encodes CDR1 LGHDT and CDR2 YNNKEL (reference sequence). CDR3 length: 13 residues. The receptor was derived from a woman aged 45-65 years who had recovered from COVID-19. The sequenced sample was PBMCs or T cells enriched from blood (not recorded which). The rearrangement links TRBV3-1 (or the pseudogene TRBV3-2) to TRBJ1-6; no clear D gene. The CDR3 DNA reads TGTGCCAGCAGCCCCCAGGAAAATTCACCCCTCCACTTT. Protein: CASSPQENSPLHF.